Sequencing of this T cell receptor beta chain was carried out in a study of regulatory T cells in long-lasting Graves disease. Study summary: Newly diagnosed Graves' patients took antithyroid drugs under 3 months. Study-wide findings and caveats: Favored gene segments in persistent disease were TRBV28, TRBJ1-2 and TRBJ2-5.

Worth noting for this clonotype: Its antigen is not known.

Sample time point: newly diagnosed GD, antithyroid drugs for less than 3 months. The authors made the TCR library using RNA they extracted from PBMCs. CDR3 length: 15 amino acids. V was trimmed by 3 bases and J by 9 bases, leaving 18 bases between them. Relying on iRepertoire HTBI primers and Arm-PCR of CDR3 regions, the team built TCR beta libraries. Each CDR3 protein is one row after TCRdb ran MiXCR on the multiplex PCR reads. The sample shows roughly 500,000 distinct CDR3 sequences, around 12% of them seen only once. This sample was also put to use in a study of T cells in Graves' hyperthyroidism and ophthalmopathy. That investigation notes: The HTBI primer set drove a first-round RT-PCR of the TCR CDR3.

The starting material was peripheral blood mononuclear cells (PBMCs), obtained at new diagnosis, from a patient treated with antithyroid drugs. The sequence derives from a woman aged 25 to 45 with Graves disease. The chain is built from TRBV12-3 or TRBV12-4 and TRBJ2-1; D remains ambiguous. The CDR3 is CASSFLPDFEFEQFF. The CDR3 nucleotides read TGTGCCAGCAGTTTTCTCCCTGACTTCGAGTTTGAGCAGTTCTTC.